These T cell receptor beta chains were read from a single sample in a study of T cell responses to AZD1222 COVID-19 vaccine. Here immunoSEQ multiplex PCR was the method, and the copy in TCRdb shows in-frame clones only, minus some. The sample includes roughly 190,000 clones, 85% to 95% of them seen just once. The source was peripheral blood, collected on day 0 of AZD1222 vaccination. These receptors all come from an adult in good health. The CDR3 runs from the conserved cysteine through the conserved F or W. The D gene is left open where the match is weak. Clone size is stated in some rows and not others, as once, few, many or a class when expanded.

d_gene: TRBD1; v_gene: TRBV13; len: 15; j_gene: TRBJ2-7; abundance: NA; CDR3nt: TGTGCCAGCAGTACAGCCGGGACAGGAGCCTACGAGCAGTACTTC; CDR3aa: CASSTAGTGAYEQYF
d_gene: TRBD2; v_gene: TRBV9; len: 15; j_gene: TRBJ2-7; abundance: NA; CDR3nt: TGTGCCAGCAGCGTAGCGTCCGGGACTACCTACGAGCAGTACTTC; CDR3aa: CASSVASGTTYEQYF
d_gene: NA; v_gene: TRBV19; len: 14; j_gene: TRBJ1-1; abundance: NA; CDR3nt: TGTGCCAGTAGTATTATCACAGAAACAATAGAAGCTTTCTTT; CDR3aa: CASSIITETIEAFF
d_gene: NA; v_gene: TRBV7-9; len: 15; j_gene: TRBJ1-3; abundance: NA; CDR3nt: TGTGCCAGCAGCCCTAGGGAGGGGCTTGAAAACACCATATATTTT; CDR3aa: CASSPREGLENTIYF
d_gene: NA; v_gene: TRBV3-1/TRBV3-2; len: 16; j_gene: TRBJ2-5; abundance: NA; CDR3nt: TGTGCCAGCAGCCAAGGGGGCCTTCGGGGAGCGGAGACCCAGTACTTC; CDR3aa: CASSQGGLRGAETQYF
d_gene: NA; v_gene: TRBV5-6; len: 13; j_gene: TRBJ2-7; abundance: NA; CDR3nt: TGTGCCAGCAGCGGGGGGGCGGTCTACGAGCAGTACTTC; CDR3aa: CASSGGAVYEQYF
d_gene: TRBD1; v_gene: TRBV28; len: 13; j_gene: TRBJ2-7; abundance: NA; CDR3nt: TGTGCCAGCAGGGACAGGATAAACTACGAGCAGTACTTC; CDR3aa: CASRDRINYEQYF
d_gene: NA; v_gene: TRBV10-3; len: 12; j_gene: TRBJ2-7; abundance: NA; CDR3nt: TGTGCCATCAGTGAGATCGACTACGAGCAGTACTTC; CDR3aa: CAISEIDYEQYF
d_gene: TRBD1; v_gene: TRBV19; len: 14; j_gene: TRBJ1-1; abundance: NA; CDR3nt: TGTGCCAGTAGGACAGGGGGCGAAAACACTGAAGCTTTCTTT; CDR3aa: CASRTGGENTEAFF
d_gene: TRBD1; v_gene: TRBV9; len: 15; j_gene: TRBJ2-1; abundance: once; CDR3nt: TGTGCCAGCAGCGTAGGACAGGGAGAGTTCAATGAGCAGTTCTTC; CDR3aa: CASSVGQGEFNEQFF
d_gene: TRBD1; v_gene: TRBV5-1; len: 17; j_gene: TRBJ1-3; abundance: NA; CDR3nt: TGCGCCAGCAGCTTTGTTGAGGGGGCATCAGCTGGAAACACCATATATTTT; CDR3aa: CASSFVEGASAGNTIYF
d_gene: NA; v_gene: TRBV2; len: 13; j_gene: TRBJ1-6; abundance: few; CDR3nt: TGTGCCAGCAGTCAGGAAGGGAATTCACCCCTCCACTTT; CDR3aa: CASSQEGNSPLHF
d_gene: NA; v_gene: TRBV10-2; len: 14; j_gene: TRBJ1-1; abundance: NA; CDR3nt: TGCGCCAGCAGCCCCCCCAGGCTCAACACTGAAGCTTTCTTT; CDR3aa: CASSPPRLNTEAFF
d_gene: NA; v_gene: TRBV6-1; len: 15; j_gene: TRBJ2-7; abundance: once; CDR3nt: TGTGCCAGCAGTGAAGTGGGGGACGGGTCCTACGAGCAGTACTTC; CDR3aa: CASSEVGDGSYEQYF
d_gene: NA; v_gene: TRBV5-4; len: 15; j_gene: TRBJ2-7; abundance: NA; CDR3nt: TGTGCCAGCAGCTTCCGTACCCCTAGCTCTCGGGAGCAGTACTTC; CDR3aa: CASSFRTPSSREQYF
d_gene: NA; v_gene: TRBV19; len: 15; j_gene: TRBJ1-5; abundance: NA; CDR3nt: TGTGCCAGTAGTATTATGGGCACTGGCAATCAGCCCCAGCATTTT; CDR3aa: CASSIMGTGNQPQHF
d_gene: NA; v_gene: TRBV9; len: 14; j_gene: TRBJ1-2; abundance: NA; CDR3nt: TGTGCCAGCAGCGTCGACACTTCCCACTATGGCTACACCTTC; CDR3aa: CASSVDTSHYGYTF
d_gene: NA; v_gene: TRBV6-4; len: 13; j_gene: TRBJ1-2; abundance: NA; CDR3nt: TGTGCCAGCAGTTGGGAGGAGGGCTATGGCTACACCTTC; CDR3aa: CASSWEEGYGYTF
d_gene: NA; v_gene: TRBV11-2; len: 13; j_gene: TRBJ2-2; abundance: NA; CDR3nt: TGTGCCAGCAGCTTAGCGGGAACCGGGGAGCTGTTTTTT; CDR3aa: CASSLAGTGELFF
d_gene: TRBD1; v_gene: TRBV19; len: 14; j_gene: TRBJ1-1; abundance: NA; CDR3nt: TGTGCCAGTAGTGCGACAGGGACGAACACTGAAGCTTTCTTT; CDR3aa: CASSATGTNTEAFF
d_gene: NA; v_gene: TRBV6-5; len: 15; j_gene: TRBJ1-5; abundance: NA; CDR3nt: TGTGCCAGCAGATCGGGGGGTTATAGCAATCAGCCCCAGCATTTT; CDR3aa: CASRSGGYSNQPQHF
d_gene: TRBD1; v_gene: TRBV11-3; len: 14; j_gene: TRBJ1-1; abundance: NA; CDR3nt: TGTGCCAGCAGCACTCCGGGACAGGGAAGTGAAGCTTTCTTT; CDR3aa: CASSTPGQGSEAFF
d_gene: NA; v_gene: TRBV12-3/TRBV12-4; len: 12; j_gene: TRBJ2-1; abundance: NA; CDR3nt: TGTGCCAGCAGTTTAAGGGTCGGTGAGCAGTTCTTC; CDR3aa: CASSLRVGEQFF
d_gene: TRBD1; v_gene: TRBV12-5; len: 15; j_gene: TRBJ1-5; abundance: NA; CDR3nt: TGTGCTAGTGACGTGACAGGGAGGGTCGGTCAGCCCCAGCATTTT; CDR3aa: CASDVTGRVGQPQHF
d_gene: NA; v_gene: TRBV6-1; len: 13; j_gene: TRBJ1-1; abundance: NA; CDR3nt: TGTGCCAGCATCTCCCAGGGTCTCACTGAAGCTTTCTTT; CDR3aa: CASISQGLTEAFF
d_gene: TRBD1; v_gene: TRBV2; len: 16; j_gene: TRBJ1-3; abundance: NA; CDR3nt: TGTGCCAGCAGAGACCGGACAGGGGGCTCTGGAAACACCATATATTTT; CDR3aa: CASRDRTGGSGNTIYF
d_gene: NA; v_gene: TRBV4-2; len: 15; j_gene: TRBJ2-5; abundance: NA; CDR3nt: TGTGCCAGCAGCCAAGATCGAGGTGGGGAAGAGACCCAGTACTTC; CDR3aa: CASSQDRGGEETQYF
d_gene: NA; v_gene: TRBV15; len: 15; j_gene: TRBJ1-1; abundance: NA; CDR3nt: TGTGCCACCAGCAGAGTTTCTGGGAGCATCGCTGAAGCTTTCTTT; CDR3aa: CATSRVSGSIAEAFF
d_gene: NA; v_gene: TRBV19; len: 16; j_gene: TRBJ1-5; abundance: NA; CDR3nt: TGTGCCAGTAGTATGGTAGGTTCCCGGGGTAATCAGCCCCAGCATTTT; CDR3aa: CASSMVGSRGNQPQHF
d_gene: NA; v_gene: TRBV28; len: 14; j_gene: TRBJ2-1; abundance: few; CDR3nt: TGTGCCAGCAGTTTTAGCGCGAGGCTAAATGAGCAGTTCTTC; CDR3aa: CASSFSARLNEQFF
d_gene: NA; v_gene: TRBV9; len: 13; j_gene: TRBJ1-2; abundance: NA; CDR3nt: TGTGCCAGCAGCGTAGGAAGGGCTGGAGGCTACACCTTC; CDR3aa: CASSVGRAGGYTF
d_gene: TRBD2; v_gene: TRBV6-6; len: 17; j_gene: TRBJ2-3; abundance: NA; CDR3nt: TGTGCCAGCAGTCTTGCACTAGCGGGAGTGTTACCAGATACGCAGTATTTT; CDR3aa: CASSLALAGVLPDTQYF
d_gene: NA; v_gene: TRBV7-2; len: 13; j_gene: TRBJ1-4; abundance: NA; CDR3nt: TGTGCCAGCAGCTTACAGACAGCTGAAAAACTGTTTTTT; CDR3aa: CASSLQTAEKLFF
d_gene: TRBD1; v_gene: TRBV15; len: 14; j_gene: TRBJ2-7; abundance: NA; CDR3nt: TGTGCCACCAGCAGGGAGGGACAGGGGTACGAGCAGTACTTC; CDR3aa: CATSREGQGYEQYF
d_gene: NA; v_gene: TRBV7-2; len: 15; j_gene: TRBJ2-5; abundance: NA; CDR3nt: TGTGCCAGCAGCTTAGTCCGGGGACCCCAAGAGACCCAGTACTTC; CDR3aa: CASSLVRGPQETQYF
d_gene: NA; v_gene: TRBV5-4; len: 14; j_gene: TRBJ1-3; abundance: NA; CDR3nt: TGTGCCAGCAGCTCGACGGGAGCGGGTAACACCATATATTTT; CDR3aa: CASSSTGAGNTIYF
d_gene: NA; v_gene: TRBV3-1/TRBV3-2; len: 12; j_gene: TRBJ2-1; abundance: NA; CDR3nt: TGTGCCAGCAGCCTCGGGGGTAATGAGCAGTTCTTC; CDR3aa: CASSLGGNEQFF
d_gene: NA; v_gene: TRBV11-2; len: 11; j_gene: TRBJ1-3; abundance: NA; CDR3nt: TGTGCCAGCACGGACCTCGGCACCATATATTTT; CDR3aa: CASTDLGTIYF
d_gene: NA; v_gene: TRBV7-9; len: 14; j_gene: TRBJ1-1; abundance: NA; CDR3nt: TGTGCCAGCAGCTCCGGGAGAAGTAACACTGAAGCTTTCTTT; CDR3aa: CASSSGRSNTEAFF
d_gene: NA; v_gene: TRBV5-6; len: 12; j_gene: TRBJ1-2; abundance: NA; CDR3nt: TGTGCCAGCAGCTTAACGGCCTGGGGCTACACCTTC; CDR3aa: CASSLTAWGYTF
d_gene: NA; v_gene: TRBV6-5; len: 16; j_gene: TRBJ1-1; abundance: NA; CDR3nt: TGTGCCAGCAGTTCACGGCCTAGCCAAGGGAACACTGAAGCTTTCTTT; CDR3aa: CASSSRPSQGNTEAFF
d_gene: NA; v_gene: TRBV5-1; len: 16; j_gene: TRBJ2-1; abundance: NA; CDR3nt: TGCGCCAGCAGCTTGGCCGGTGGGCAGGTCTCCACTGAGCAGTTCTTC; CDR3aa: CASSLAGGQVSTEQFF
d_gene: NA; v_gene: TRBV5-1; len: 14; j_gene: TRBJ1-4; abundance: NA; CDR3nt: TGCGCCAGCAGCTTGGCCGGGGGAGACGAAAAACTGTTTTTT; CDR3aa: CASSLAGGDEKLFF
d_gene: NA; v_gene: TRBV27; len: 15; j_gene: TRBJ2-4; abundance: once; CDR3nt: TGTGCCAGCAGTTCACCATCCCTAGCCAAAAACATTCAGTACTTC; CDR3aa: CASSSPSLAKNIQYF
d_gene: TRBD1; v_gene: TRBV19; len: 13; j_gene: TRBJ1-2; abundance: NA; CDR3nt: TGTGCCAGTAGCTCGACAGGGGCCTATGGCTACACCTTC; CDR3aa: CASSSTGAYGYTF
d_gene: NA; v_gene: TRBV7-8; len: 15; j_gene: TRBJ2-6; abundance: NA; CDR3nt: TGTGCCAGCAGCCCACTAAAGCATGGGGCCAACGTCCTGACTTTC; CDR3aa: CASSPLKHGANVLTF
d_gene: TRBD2; v_gene: TRBV4-1; len: 17; j_gene: TRBJ2-1; abundance: NA; CDR3nt: TGCGCCAGCAGCCAAGCCGGGCCTAGCGGGGGCTCGAATGAGCAGTTCTTC; CDR3aa: CASSQAGPSGGSNEQFF
d_gene: NA; v_gene: TRBV5-5; len: 13; j_gene: TRBJ1-5; abundance: NA; CDR3nt: TGTGCCAGCAGCTACCTCCCCACGGAGTCCCAGCATTTT; CDR3aa: CASSYLPTESQHF
d_gene: NA; v_gene: TRBV10-2; len: 16; j_gene: TRBJ1-2; abundance: NA; CDR3nt: TGCGCCAGCAGTGACCTTTGGACTGAGCCCCTCTATGGCTACACCTTC; CDR3aa: CASSDLWTEPLYGYTF
d_gene: TRBD2; v_gene: TRBV11-2; len: 16; j_gene: TRBJ2-1; abundance: NA; CDR3nt: TGTGCCAGCAGCTTCCTTAGCGGGAGGTTCTACAATGAGCAGTTCTTC; CDR3aa: CASSFLSGRFYNEQFF
d_gene: NA; v_gene: TRBV7-2; len: 12; j_gene: TRBJ1-3; abundance: NA; CDR3nt: TGTGCCAGCAGCCCGTACGGGAGCACCATATATTTT; CDR3aa: CASSPYGSTIYF